The rows below give T cell receptor beta chains drawn from one sample of a study of T cells after yellow fever vaccination. TCRdb redid the calling of the 5' RACE reads with MiXCR, one entry per CDR3 protein. The profile covers 450,000 to 650,000 distinct CDR3 sequences, with roughly 13% appearing a single time and roughly 13% taken by the ten largest. This sample comprised PBMCs, obtained on the day of the yellow fever booster vaccination. The receptors derive from a man aged 25-40 years who received the YFV17D yellow fever vaccine. Both conserved end residues are part of each CDR3. The order of the fields is V gene, J gene, CDR3 protein.

>TRBV7-6|TRBJ2-1
CASSLTGGTFGFNEQFF
>TRBV29-1|TRBJ2-5
CSVEPQYF
>TRBV27|TRBJ1-1
CASSFQDRNTEAFF
>TRBV7-2|TRBJ2-7
CASSLPRGRETSYEQYF
>TRBV20-1|TRBJ2-1
CSARDPGGDVFNEQFF
>TRBV6-5|TRBJ2-3
CASSYSSGIRTDTQYF
>TRBV15|TRBJ1-1
CATSSTGAEAFF
>TRBV6-2/TRBV6-3|TRBJ2-5
CASSPGGGSLLETQYF
>TRBV5-1|TRBJ2-3
CASSSRRESTDTQYF
>TRBV14|TRBJ1-1
CASSRMYGGEAFF
>TRBV25-1|TRBJ2-4
CASSLGGGKNIQYF
>TRBV4-3|TRBJ1-2
CASSPGQGRSYGYTF
>TRBV3-1|TRBJ2-2
CASSLGTTGFSGELFF
>TRBV20-1|TRBJ2-3
CSASRRVHPTDTQYF
>TRBV7-2|TRBJ2-7
CASSYLRSEQYF
>TRBV20-1|TRBJ1-5
CSAGGSLGPGNQPQHF
>TRBV12-3/TRBV12-4|TRBJ1-2
CASSPGQYYGYTF
>TRBV2|TRBJ1-4
CATRDGEFEKLFF
>TRBV28|TRBJ2-7
CASSLSGAREYEQYF
>TRBV29-1|TRBJ2-1
CSVEDIGLADNEQFF
>TRBV4-3|TRBJ1-2
CASSQDPSREAYTF
>TRBV27|TRBJ2-2
CASSLPLSGELFF
>TRBV7-2|TRBJ2-7
CASSFSSGPLSYEQYF
>TRBV5-1|TRBJ2-2
CASSLDARTGELFF
>TRBV6-4|TRBJ2-2
CASSEQGHINGELFF
>TRBV20-1|TRBJ1-1
CSAPPRVGGTEAFF
>TRBV9|TRBJ2-5
CASSLTTSGGETQYF
>TRBV12-3/TRBV12-4|TRBJ2-7
CASRDASGRFEQYF
>TRBV19|TRBJ1-5
CASGRRGEAQHF
>TRBV24-1|TRBJ1-3
CATSDSLGNTIYF
>TRBV5-1|TRBJ2-7
CASSWADRETYEQYF
>TRBV7-9|TRBJ1-4
CATSQGKNEKLFF
>TRBV20-1|TRBJ2-1
CSARDPLVGQGEQFF
>TRBV12-3/TRBV12-4|TRBJ2-5
CASSPDVGSEETQYF
>TRBV10-3|TRBJ2-7
CAISESVSSGRSYEQYF
>TRBV12-3/TRBV12-4|TRBJ1-3
CASSFDPGNTIYF
>TRBV29-1|TRBJ2-1
CSVEGLAGGSSYNEQFF